The entry that follows covers one T cell receptor beta chain sequence. Its target is not known. This specimen comes from a study of cytomegalovirus exposure and HLA in healthy donors. The PCR had 60 Vbeta and 13 Jbeta primers. Method: immunoSEQ multiplex PCR; TCRdb's copy keeps in-frame clones and lacks some. Of over 65,000 clones in the sample, roughly 75% were seen once. Study conclusions and caveats: Rare TCR sequences dominated, though some public TCRs recurred in many donors. Differences between HLA loci emerged in a later analysis of TCR association rates, with DRB1 most and HLA-C fewest.

V lost 3 bases, J lost 5 bases, and 10 bases lay in between. Germline V gene data show CDR1 as MDHEN and CDR2 as SYDVKM. The CDR3 contains 14 residues. The TCR was taken from a woman aged 25 to 39 in good health and CMV-seropositive. Specimen: PBMCs. The chain employs TRBV28 and TRBJ1-4; D is unclear. For the CDR3, the DNA is TGTGCCAGCAGTTTGGTGGGGAGGAATGAAAAACTGTTTTTT. It specifies CASSLVGRNEKLFF.